A single TCR beta chain is shown here with its context. This sample stems from a study of beta chain features in type 1 diabetes. Reverse transcribing all isolated RNA meant expressed TCRB transcripts were sequenced. Using immunoSEQ multiplex PCR, the repertoire was profiled, and TCRdb retains in-frame clones only, with some absent. The sample consists of 120,000 to 150,000 clones, under 60% of them appearing once. Germline assignment: CDR1 MDHEN and CDR2 SYDVKM. There are 14 residues in the CDR3. V lost 7 bases and J lost 7; bases outside the gene matches: 12. This TCR derives from a young man in good health. The sample comprised Tregs from blood. The chain uses TRBV28 and TRBJ2-7; 8 bases align to TRBD1. DNA of the CDR3: TGTGCCAGCAAATGGACAGGGCCCATGTGGGAGCAGTACTTC. This sequence encodes CASKWTGPMWEQYF. The whole variable domain, filled in from reference TRBV28 and TRBJ2-7, reads DVKVTQSSRYLVKRTGEKVFLECVQDMDHENMFWYRQDPGLGLRLIYFSYDVKMKEKGDIPEGYSVSREKKERFSLILESASTNQTSMYLCASKWTGPMWEQYFGPGTRLTVT.